One and the same sample provided the 12 T cell receptor beta chains below, sequenced in a study of molecular identifiers for immune sequencing clone quantification. TCRdb re-called the PCR reads through MiXCR, storing one row per CDR3 protein. The table includes about 630,000 distinct CDR3 sequences, around 25% detected once. Sequences were obtained from naive CD8+ T cells from blood, with Jurkat cell RNA spiked in. Subset given: FACS-sorted CD8+CD4-CCR7+CD45RA+ naive T cells. These receptors all stem from a human donor in good health. Some libraries in this study had Jurkat cell RNA spiked in.

The V and J genes are TRBV4-3 and TRBJ2-2, with a tentative D call TRBD1 (6 bases). This CDR3 region has 18 residues. Trimming took 2 bases from V and 1 from J, leaving 17 bases between them. Germline CDR1 and CDR2: LGHNA and YSLEER. The CDR3 is CASSQSPYRTENTGELFF. DNA of the CDR3: TGCGCCAGCAGCCAATCTCCCTATAGGACAGAGAACACCGGGGAGCTGTTTTTT.

Concerning this clonotype itself: Relative to the germline gene, one junction end is altered; a read error may explain this. J is TRBJ1-4 and V is TRBV9; D remains unclear. Germline CDR1 is SGDLS and CDR2 is YYNGEE. The CDR3 sequence is 12 residues long. CDR3 in amino acids: CASSVGNENLFF. The CDR3 DNA reads as TGTGCCAGCAGCGTAGGTAATGAAAATCTGTTTTTT.

This clonotype was observed once. This chain connects TRBV27 to TRBJ2-7; 7 bases map to TRBD1. Losses at the gene ends were 4 bases for V and 3 bases for J; bases not matched to a gene: 9. Germline CDR1 reads MNHEY; CDR2 reads SMNVEV (reference sequence). CDR3 length equals 15 residues. The CDR3 coding sequence is TGTGCCAGCAGTTCTCTCGACAGGGCTGACTACGAGCAGTACTTC. Its translation is CASSSLDRADYEQYF.

This clonotype showed up many times. The rearrangement joins TRBV7-2 to TRBJ2-4, with D perhaps TRBD1 (6 bases). Germline lookup yields CDR1 SGHTA and CDR2 FQGNSA. The ends were cut back, 0 bases at V and 7 bases at J, with 22 bases in the middle. This CDR3 contains 18 residues. As DNA, the CDR3 is TGTGCCAGCAGCTTAGCGTCCCCTGGACAGCCGATGACGAACATTCAGTACTTC. Its translation: CASSLASPGQPMTNIQYF.

V is TRBV4-3 and J is TRBJ1-5, with a possible D match to TRBD1 (6 bases). Trimming shortened V by 0 bases and J by 6 bases, and 15 bases separated the two germline ends. The CDR3 extends over 16 amino acids. Germline V gives CDR1 LGHNA, CDR2 YSLEER. Here the CDR3 reads CASSQDWQGLAQPQHF. DNA of the CDR3: TGCGCCAGCAGCCAAGATTGGCAGGGGTTGGCTCAGCCCCAGCATTTT.

Points on this clonotype: A much larger clone is a single base away; this may be a read error. The chain recombines TRBV4-1 with TRBJ2-7; 8 nucleotides match TRBD1. The CDR3 loop spans 14 amino acids. Looked up from germline, CDR1 is MGHRA and CDR2 is YSYEKL. V dropped 3 bases and J dropped 4; count of bases not matched to a gene: 5. The CDR3 sequence: CASSQETGEYEQYF. Here the CDR3 DNA reads TGCGCCAGCAGCCAGGAGACAGGGGAGTACGAGCAGTACTTC.

There are many counts of this clonotype. The chain carries TRBV10-3 and TRBJ2-1, with a tentative D call TRBD1 (6 bases). V lost 0 bases, J lost 8 bases, and 11 bases lay in between. The CDR3 spans 14 residues. The germline CDR1 and CDR2 sequences are ENHRY and SYGVKD. The CDR3 reads CAISESNREHEQFF. The DNA for the CDR3 is TGTGCCATCAGTGAGTCGAACAGGGAACATGAGCAGTTCTTC.

About this clonotype itself: A much larger clone is a single base away; this may be a read error. V is TRBV4-1 and J is TRBJ2-2, with D perhaps matching TRBD2 (5 bases). CDR3 length equals 15 residues. Germline V gene lookup returns CDR1 MGHRA and CDR2 YSYEKL. V lost 8 bases and J lost 3, with 16 bases in between. This chain's CDR3 is CASRRMGSYTGELFF. Written as DNA, the CDR3 is TGCGCCAGCCGCCGGATGGGGAGTTACACCGGGGAGCTGTTTTTT.

This clonotype was observed a few times. The chain employs TRBV12-3 or TRBV12-4 and TRBJ2-5; D is possibly TRBD1 or TRBD2 (5 bases each). V was cut by 3 bases and J by 5 bases, with 16 bases left in between. This CDR3 comprises 15 residues. The CDR3 spells CASSFHGLGEETQYF. As DNA, the CDR3 is TGTGCCAGCAGTTTCCATGGACTGGGGGAGGAGACCCAGTACTTC.

The V call is TRBV30, the J call TRBJ2-7, with D perhaps matching TRBD2 (6 bases). Trimming removed 4 bases at V and 0 bases at J, with 25 bases between. Germline values: CDR1 GTSNPN, CDR2 SVGIG (reference sequence). CDR3 length: 18 residues. The CDR3 loop is CAWNPGPFLATSSYEQYF. In DNA, the CDR3 is TGTGCCTGGAACCCCGGCCCCTTTCTAGCGACGAGCTCCTACGAGCAGTACTTC.

The chain uses TRBV28 and TRBJ2-3; perhaps D is TRBD1 or TRBD2 (5 bases each). Germline V CDR1 and CDR2: MDHEN, SYDVKM. This CDR3 is built from 15 residues. The V and J ends lost 3 bases and 2 bases respectively, with 12 bases between them. As DNA, the CDR3 is TGTGCCAGCAGTTTTAGGGGTAGCGTCACAGATACGCAGTATTTT. This translates into CASSFRGSVTDTQYF.

Comment on this clonotype: This could be a read error, since a much larger clone is one nucleotide away. The chain combines TRBV24-1 with TRBJ2-2, with D uncertain. The CDR3 spans 18 residues. Germline-derived CDR1 and CDR2 are KGHDR and SFDVKD. The V end lost 5 bases, the J end lost 3 bases, and 21 bases lay between the germline ends. CDR3: CATSGARSVRLDTGELFF. CDR3 coding DNA: TGTGCCACCAGTGGGGCGAGGTCGGTCCGGTTGGACACCGGGGAGCTGTTTTTT.